One TCR beta chain is described in this entry. Its antigen is unknown. This record belongs to a study of identical twins. Study results and caveats: Twins' surplus sharing was weaker for beta out-of-frame sequences.

In TCRdb, the 5' RACE reads were re-called with MiXCR into one record per CDR3 protein. The top ten clones hold roughly 12% of a sample with about 450,000 distinct CDR3 sequences, roughly 20% of them seen once. Germline V gene lookup returns CDR1 LGHNA and CDR2 YSLEER. Trimming took 0 bases from V and 0 from J, leaving 14 bases between them. There are 18 residues in the CDR3. Sequencing was carried out using naive T cells sorted from blood. The chain uses TRBV4-3 and TRBJ2-2, with a weak D call TRBD1 (5 bases). This TCR was sampled from a man aged 50-60 years in good health. CDR3 loop: CASSQDLIRDTNTGELFF. The CDR3 DNA is TGCGCCAGCAGCCAAGATCTGATCAGGGATACGAACACCGGGGAGCTGTTTTTT.